The clone carrying this T cell receptor beta chain has just one count. The data belong to a study of T cell changes during pregnancy in multiple sclerosis. The table came from immunoSEQ multiplex PCR; TCRdb's copy has only in-frame clones and leaves some out. The table lists over 60,000 clones, around 96% of them singletons. The V and J ends lost 5 bases and 3 bases respectively, with 14 bases between them. The CDR3 contains 15 residues. Germline CDR1 MNHEY, CDR2 SMNVEV (reference sequence). This material consisted of CD8+ T cells from peripheral blood mononuclear cells, taken after pregnancy. The TCR sequence derives from a female donor with multiple sclerosis, enrolled in a pregnancy study. V gene TRBV27 combines with J gene TRBJ1-5; weak D call: TRBD1 (5 bases). The CDR3 reads CASSPTPGNNQPQHF. CDR3 DNA sequence: TGTGCCAGCAGTCCCACCCCAGGGAACAATCAGCCCCAGCATTTT.